The present TCR beta chain was sequenced within a study of cytomegalovirus exposure and HLA in healthy donors. The wider study: It was reported in a later analysis that the 100 to 150 validation repertoires used the same platform as the approximately 670 first-cohort repertoires. Study-level findings and limits: The authors enumerated 180 or so TCR beta chains as linked to cytomegalovirus. It was found in a later analysis that first-cohort TCR clusters tended to co-occur in the 120 validation repertoires.

The donors were part of the validation cohort of fewer than 150 subjects. That cohort was separate from the first cohort, which comprised 500 to 850 subjects. Produced via immunoSEQ multiplex PCR; TCRdb's table is partial and in-frame only. The sample lists approximately 90,000 clones; roughly 92% were seen once. On this clone: Its antigen is as yet unknown.

This CDR3 has 15 amino acids. V lost 4 bases to trimming and J lost 3 bases; unmatched junction nucleotides: 6. The V gene's germline CDR1 is SGDLS and CDR2 YYNGEE. This receptor was identified in a woman under 40 in good health and CMV-seropositive. The sequenced sample was PBMCs. J is TRBJ1-2 and V is TRBV9; the match to TRBD1 covers 10 bases. CDR3 in amino acids: CASSLRTGGDYGYTF. The CDR3, as DNA: TGTGCCAGCAGCTTAAGGACAGGGGGTGACTATGGCTACACCTTC.